This section outlines one TCR beta chain sequence together with its context. The data were obtained in a study of control samples from healthy donors and cancer patients. Trimming took 6 bases from V and 2 from J, leaving 14 bases between them. The CDR3 has 14 amino acids. Germline-derived CDR1 and CDR2 are SGHRS and YFSETQ. Produced via immunoSEQ multiplex PCR; TCRdb's table is partial and in-frame only. The data show some 150,000 clones, with roughly nine tenths seen just once and 7.1% held by the top ten. The chain uses TRBV5-1 and TRBJ2-5; D possibly corresponds to TRBD2 (7 bases). The receptor comes from a man younger than 30 in good health. The sequencing sample was made of blood. CDR3 protein: CASKAGHLQETQYF. CDR3 sequence (DNA): TGCGCCAGCAAAGCGGGACATTTACAAGAGACCCAGTACTTC.